This TCR beta chain was sequenced for a study of T cell responses to AZD1222 COVID-19 vaccine. This CDR3 region has 21 residues. Trimming removed 1 base at V and 2 bases at J, with 26 bases between. Per germline, CDR1 SGHVS and CDR2 FNYEAQ. The table came from immunoSEQ multiplex PCR; TCRdb's copy has only in-frame clones and leaves some out. This sample has more than 110,000 clones, with roughly 91% found just once. The sequence derives from an adult in good health. Sequenced material: peripheral blood, taken on day 0 of AZD1222 vaccination. This rearrangement joins TRBV7-6 to TRBJ2-2; possible D gene TRBD1, 6 bases. The CDR3 DNA sequence: TGTGCCAGCAGCTTAGAGAAGGATCGGGACAACGCTCATAGAAACACCGGGGAGCTGTTTTTT. Translation: CASSLEKDRDNAHRNTGELFF.